The clone carrying this TCR beta chain has a count of ten or more. Its antigen is still unknown. This record comes from a study of CD8 T cells in ankylosing spondylitis. Overall study findings and caveats: Reportedly, matched ankylosing spondylitis synovial fluid was significantly enriched for disease-linked clones.

The germline V and J ends were trimmed by 4 bases and 2 bases, with 10 bases remaining between them. CDR1 and CDR2 (germline): SGHRS, YFSETQ. The CDR3 spans 13 residues. TCRdb itself ran the 5' RACE reads through MiXCR, one entry per CDR3 protein. Among approximately 60,000 distinct CDR3 sequences listed, under 7.5% were seen once. The sequence was collected from a male donor with ankylosing spondylitis. The J gene is TRBJ2-7, the V gene TRBV5-1, with D possibly TRBD2 on 5 matching bases. The sequencing sample was made of synovial fluid, either unsorted or a sorted T cell fraction (not recorded which). The CDR3 sequence: CASSDGLTYEQYF. CDR3 nucleotides: TGCGCCAGCAGCGACGGACTCACCTACGAGCAGTACTTC.